A single sample gave rise to the 11 T cell receptor beta chains below, sequenced in a study of cytomegalovirus exposure and HLA in healthy donors. The PCR ran on 60 Vbeta and 13 Jbeta primers. Sequenced by immunoSEQ multiplex PCR; TCRdb stores in-frame clones only, minus some. This sample has about 140,000 clones, with roughly 80% found just once. The sequencing input was PBMCs. Receptor source: a female donor in good health and CMV-seronegative.

The J gene is TRBJ2-4, the V gene TRBV5-1; 9 bases line up with TRBD2. The CDR3 sequence is 15 residues long. The trim removed 4 bases at V and 6 bases at J, leaving 8 bases unmatched. Germline CDR1 reads SGHRS; CDR2 reads YFSETQ. The CDR3 loop is CASSTGTSSANIQYF. The CDR3 DNA reads TGCGCCAGCAGCACGGGGACTAGCAGCGCAAACATTCAGTACTTC.

The chain uses TRBV19 and TRBJ2-7, with D maybe TRBD1 (6 bases). Germline loops: CDR1 LNHDA, CDR2 SQIVND (reference sequence). The CDR3 totals 15 residues. With 6 bases removed from V and 2 bases from J, the gap between germline ends came to 17 bases. CDR3 residues: CASSQLLGQTYEQYF. CDR3 in DNA: TGTGCCAGTAGCCAGCTGCTCGGACAGACCTACGAGCAGTACTTC.

The chain links TRBV9 to TRBJ1-2; TRBD1 matches at 9 bases. The length of the CDR3 is 14 residues. The ends lost 3 bases at V and 2 bases at J; junction bases unmatched: 2. Germline V gene sequence: CDR1 SGDLS, CDR2 YYNGEE. The CDR3 sequence is CASSGGTGNYGYTF. The CDR3 DNA reads as TGTGCCAGCAGCGGTGGGACAGGGAACTATGGCTACACCTTC.

V gene TRBV5-8 combines with J gene TRBJ1-5; 10 bases are a match to TRBD1. This CDR3 has 14 amino acids. V lost 9 bases, J lost 9 bases, and 12 bases stayed unmatched. Germline V CDR1 and CDR2: SGHTS, YDEGEE. The CDR3 bases are TGTGCCACCAAGGTGGGACAGGGGCATCGGCCCCAGCATTTT. Protein product: CATKVGQGHRPQHF.

This sequence joins TRBV9 and TRBJ2-7; D perhaps matches TRBD2 (5 bases). The V end lost 0 bases, the J end lost 3 bases, and 13 bases lay between the germline ends. The CDR3 covers 15 residues. Per the germline V gene, CDR1 is SGDLS and CDR2 is YYNGEE. The CDR3 spells CASSVGVGEGYEQYF. The CDR3 nucleotides read TGTGCCAGCAGCGTAGGGGTGGGAGAGGGCTACGAGCAGTACTTC.

This clone has a handful of counts. CDR3 nucleotides: TGCGCCAGCAGCTACGCTAGTAGTGAAAAACTGTTTTTT. Translated: CASSYASSEKLFF. The chain links TRBV10-2 to TRBJ1-4; D ambiguous. The V gene lost 6 bases and the J gene lost 7 bases, with 12 bases spanning the gap. The CDR3 consists of 13 residues. The germline gives CDR1 WSHSY, CDR2 SAAADI.

The chain joins TRBV19 to TRBJ2-3; D is possibly TRBD1 (6 bases). CDR3 length equals 13 residues. The V end was cut by 5 bases, the J end by 4 bases, with 10 bases between. Germline lookup yields CDR1 LNHDA and CDR2 SQIVND (reference sequence). The CDR3 region has the DNA TGTGCCAGTAGTGGACAGTCGGCAGATACGCAGTATTTT. Translated, it gives CASSGQSADTQYF.

The chain has TRBV27 and TRBJ1-2, with 10 bases aligning to TRBD1. The CDR3 contains 15 residues. The germline gives CDR1 MNHEY, CDR2 SMNVEV (reference sequence). The trim removed 0 bases at V and 3 bases at J, leaving 1 base unmatched. CDR3: CASSLSGQGYYGYTF. Here the CDR3 DNA reads TGTGCCAGCAGTTTATCGGGACAGGGGTACTATGGCTACACCTTC.

The chain employs TRBV5-1 and TRBJ2-2; D may be TRBD1 (6 bases). The CDR3 has 15 residues. Germline CDR1 reads SGHRS; CDR2 reads YFSETQ. Between the trimmed V and J ends, which lost 2 bases and 2 bases, there was a span of 10 bases. The CDR3 spells CASSFSGQNTGELFF. The CDR3 DNA reads TGCGCCAGCAGCTTCTCGGGACAAAACACCGGGGAGCTGTTTTTT.

This clone was seen a few times. The rearrangement links TRBV9 to TRBJ1-4; 9 nucleotides align to TRBD1. The CDR3 extends over 15 amino acids. V lost 0 bases to trimming and J lost 8 bases; unmatched junction nucleotides: 5. The V gene's germline CDR1 is SGDLS and CDR2 YYNGEE. The CDR3 nucleotides are TGTGCCAGCAGCGTAGAAGGACAGGGGTCCGAAAAACTGTTTTTT. Translated: CASSVEGQGSEKLFF.

The rearrangement links TRBV5-6 to TRBJ2-1; possible D gene TRBD1, 6 bases. V lost 0 bases to trimming and J lost 6 bases, with 13 bases between them. The germline gives CDR1 SGHDT, CDR2 YYEEEE. The CDR3 extends over 15 amino acids. For the CDR3, the DNA is TGTGCCAGCAGCTTGGGACAGGATAGGTTCAATGAGCAGTTCTTC. Residues: CASSLGQDRFNEQFF.